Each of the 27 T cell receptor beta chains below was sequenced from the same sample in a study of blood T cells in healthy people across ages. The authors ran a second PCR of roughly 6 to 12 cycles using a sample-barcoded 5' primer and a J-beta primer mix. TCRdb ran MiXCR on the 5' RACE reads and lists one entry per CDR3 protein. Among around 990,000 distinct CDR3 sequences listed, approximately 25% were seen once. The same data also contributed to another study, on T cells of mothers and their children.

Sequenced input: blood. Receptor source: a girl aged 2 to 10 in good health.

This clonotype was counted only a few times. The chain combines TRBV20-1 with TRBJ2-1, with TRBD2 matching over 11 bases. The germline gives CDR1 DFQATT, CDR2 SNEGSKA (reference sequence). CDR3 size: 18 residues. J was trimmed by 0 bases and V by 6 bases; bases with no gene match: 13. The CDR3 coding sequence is TGCAGTGCCCCGGGACTAGCGGTCCCCGACCGCTCCTACAATGAGCAGTTCTTC. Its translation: CSAPGLAVPDRSYNEQFF.

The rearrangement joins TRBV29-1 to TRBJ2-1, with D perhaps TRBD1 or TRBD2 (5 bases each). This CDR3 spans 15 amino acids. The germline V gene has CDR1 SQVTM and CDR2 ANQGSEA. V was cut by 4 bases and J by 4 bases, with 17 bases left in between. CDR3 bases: TGCAGCGTTGTTGTGTTCGGGGCCCAATACAATGAGCAGTTCTTC. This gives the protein CSVVVFGAQYNEQFF.

This CDR3 is CASSYSGTGEAFF. The CDR3 coding sequence is TGTGCCAGCAGTTATTCCGGGACAGGGGAAGCTTTCTTT. The V gene is TRBV28, the J gene TRBJ1-1; 9 bases match TRBD1. After removal of 4 bases from V and 8 bases from J, the junction contained 5 bases not matched to a gene. This CDR3 contains 13 residues. Germline V gives CDR1 MDHEN, CDR2 SYDVKM.

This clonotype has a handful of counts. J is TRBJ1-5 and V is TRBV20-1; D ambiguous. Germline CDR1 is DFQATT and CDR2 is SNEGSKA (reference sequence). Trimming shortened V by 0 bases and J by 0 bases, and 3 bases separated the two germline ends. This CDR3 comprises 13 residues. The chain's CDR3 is CSAREGSNQPQHF. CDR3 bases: TGCAGTGCTAGAGAAGGTAGCAATCAGCCCCAGCATTTT.

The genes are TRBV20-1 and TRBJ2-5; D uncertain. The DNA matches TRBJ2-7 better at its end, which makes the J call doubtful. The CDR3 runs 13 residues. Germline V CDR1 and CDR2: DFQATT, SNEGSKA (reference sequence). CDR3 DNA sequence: TGCAGTGCTCCTTGGACGGGCAACTACGAGCAGTACTTC. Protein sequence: CSAPWTGNYEQYF.

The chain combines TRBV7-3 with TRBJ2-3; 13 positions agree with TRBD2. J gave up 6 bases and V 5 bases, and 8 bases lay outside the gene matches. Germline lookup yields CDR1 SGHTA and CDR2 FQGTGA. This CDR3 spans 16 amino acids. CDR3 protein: CASSLGTSGVGDTQYF. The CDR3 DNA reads TGTGCCAGCAGCCTCGGGACTAGCGGGGTCGGGGATACGCAGTATTTT.

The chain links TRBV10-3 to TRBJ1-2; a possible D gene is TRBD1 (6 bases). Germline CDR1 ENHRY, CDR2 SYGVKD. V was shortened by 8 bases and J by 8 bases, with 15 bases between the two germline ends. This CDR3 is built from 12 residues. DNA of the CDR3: TGTGCCATCGAGGGGGGGGCTAGGGGCTACACCTTC. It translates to CAIEGGARGYTF.

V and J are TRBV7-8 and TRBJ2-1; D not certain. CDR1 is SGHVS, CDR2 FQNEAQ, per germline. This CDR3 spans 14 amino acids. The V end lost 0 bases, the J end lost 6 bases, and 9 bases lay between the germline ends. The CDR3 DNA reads TGTGCCAGCAGCTTAGCCAAGGCTCCCAATGAGCAGTTCTTC. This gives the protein CASSLAKAPNEQFF.

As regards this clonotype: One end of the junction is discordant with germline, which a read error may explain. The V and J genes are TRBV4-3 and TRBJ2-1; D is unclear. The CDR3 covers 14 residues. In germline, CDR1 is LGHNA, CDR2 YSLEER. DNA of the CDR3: TGCGCCAGCAGCCATGGGATGGGATCCTACGAGAAGTACTTC. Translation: CASSHGMGSYEKYF.

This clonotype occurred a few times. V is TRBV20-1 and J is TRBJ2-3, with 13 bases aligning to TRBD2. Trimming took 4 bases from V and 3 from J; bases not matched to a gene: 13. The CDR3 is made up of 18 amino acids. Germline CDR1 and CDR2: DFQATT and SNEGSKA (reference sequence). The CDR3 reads CSAKRLAGGSLRTDTQYF. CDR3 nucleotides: TGCAGTGCTAAAAGACTAGCGGGGGGCAGCTTAAGGACAGATACGCAGTATTTT.

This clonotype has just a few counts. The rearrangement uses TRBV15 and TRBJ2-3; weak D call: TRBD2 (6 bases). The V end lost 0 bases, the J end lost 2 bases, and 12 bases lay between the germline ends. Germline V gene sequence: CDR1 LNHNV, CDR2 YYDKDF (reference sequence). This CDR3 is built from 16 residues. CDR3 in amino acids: CATSRDRGGITDTQYF. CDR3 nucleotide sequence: TGTGCCACCAGCAGAGATAGGGGCGGGATCACAGATACGCAGTATTTT.

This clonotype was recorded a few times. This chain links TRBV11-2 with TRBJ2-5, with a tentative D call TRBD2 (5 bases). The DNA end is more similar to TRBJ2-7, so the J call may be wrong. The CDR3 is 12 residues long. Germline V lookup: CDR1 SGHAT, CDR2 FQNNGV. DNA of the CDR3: TGTGCCAGCAGCCCCTATCGGGGCGAGCAGTACTTC. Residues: CASSPYRGEQYF.

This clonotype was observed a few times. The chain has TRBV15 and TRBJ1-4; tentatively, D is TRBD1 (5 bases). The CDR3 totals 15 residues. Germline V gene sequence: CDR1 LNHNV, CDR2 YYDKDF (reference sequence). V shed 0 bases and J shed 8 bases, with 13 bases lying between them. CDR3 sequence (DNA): TGTGCCACCAGCAGAGATCGGGGGTGGGGCGAAAAACTGTTTTTT. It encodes CATSRDRGWGEKLFF.

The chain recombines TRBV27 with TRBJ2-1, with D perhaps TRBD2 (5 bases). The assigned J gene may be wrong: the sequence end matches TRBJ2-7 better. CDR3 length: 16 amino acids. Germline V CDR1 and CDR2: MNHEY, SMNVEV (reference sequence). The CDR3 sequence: CASSFGSAEVKYEQYF. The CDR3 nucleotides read TGTGCCAGCAGTTTTGGTTCTGCGGAGGTGAAGTACGAGCAGTACTTC.

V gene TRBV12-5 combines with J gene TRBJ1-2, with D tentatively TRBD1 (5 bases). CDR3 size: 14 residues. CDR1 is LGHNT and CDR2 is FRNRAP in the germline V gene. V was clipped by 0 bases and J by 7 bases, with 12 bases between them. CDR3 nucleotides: TGTGCTAGTGGTTTGGTAAATGGGGGTTCTGGCTACACCTTC. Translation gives CASGLVNGGSGYTF. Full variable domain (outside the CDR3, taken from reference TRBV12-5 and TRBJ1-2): DARVTQTPRHKVTEMGQEVTMRCQPILGHNTVFWYRQTMMQGLELLAYFRNRAPLDDSGMPKDRFSAEMPDATLATLKIQPSEPRDSAVYFCASGLVNGGSGYTFGSGTRLTVV.

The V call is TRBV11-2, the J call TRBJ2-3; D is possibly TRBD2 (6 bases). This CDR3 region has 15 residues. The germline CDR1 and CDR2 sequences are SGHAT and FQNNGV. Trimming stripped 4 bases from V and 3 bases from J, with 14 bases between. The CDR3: CASSSPGGTTDTQYF. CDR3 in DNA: TGTGCCAGCAGCTCCCCCGGGGGTACGACAGATACGCAGTATTTT. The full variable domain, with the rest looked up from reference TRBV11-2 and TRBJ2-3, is EAGVAQSPRYKIIEKRQSVAFWCNPISGHATLYWYQQILGQGPKLLIQFQNNGVVDDSQLPKDRFSAERLKGVDSTLKIQPAKLEDSAVYLCASSSPGGTTDTQYFGPGTRLTVL.

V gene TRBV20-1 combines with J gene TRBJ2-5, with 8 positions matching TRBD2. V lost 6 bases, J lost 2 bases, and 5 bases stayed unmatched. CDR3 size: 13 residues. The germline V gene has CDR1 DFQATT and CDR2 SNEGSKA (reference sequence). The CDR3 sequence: CSAPVAGQETQYF. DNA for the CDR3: TGCAGTGCCCCGGTAGCGGGACAAGAGACCCAGTACTTC.

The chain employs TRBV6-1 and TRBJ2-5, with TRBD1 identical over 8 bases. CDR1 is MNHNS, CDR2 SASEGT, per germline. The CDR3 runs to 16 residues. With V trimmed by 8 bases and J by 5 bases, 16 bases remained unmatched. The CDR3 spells CASSSYTGGRRETQYF. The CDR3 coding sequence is TGTGCCAGCTCGTCTTATACAGGGGGAAGAAGGGAGACCCAGTACTTC.

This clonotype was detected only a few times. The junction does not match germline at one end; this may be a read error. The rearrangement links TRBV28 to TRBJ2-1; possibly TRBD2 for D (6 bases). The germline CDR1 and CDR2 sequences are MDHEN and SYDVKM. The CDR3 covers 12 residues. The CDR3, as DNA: TGTGCCAGCAGTTCTATCGGGAGACTAAACATTTTC. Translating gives CASSSIGRLNIF.

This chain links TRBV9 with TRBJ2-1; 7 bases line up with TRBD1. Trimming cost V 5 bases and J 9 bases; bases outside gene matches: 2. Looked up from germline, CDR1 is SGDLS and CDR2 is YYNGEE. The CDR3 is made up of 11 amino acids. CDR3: CASRGGSEQFF. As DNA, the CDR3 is TGTGCCAGCAGAGGGGGCAGTGAGCAGTTCTTC.

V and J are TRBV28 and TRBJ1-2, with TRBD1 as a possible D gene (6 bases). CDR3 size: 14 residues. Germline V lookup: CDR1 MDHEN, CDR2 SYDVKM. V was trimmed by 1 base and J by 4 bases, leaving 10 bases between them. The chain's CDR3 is CASSLLATGYGYTF. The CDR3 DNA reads TGTGCCAGCAGTTTATTAGCGACAGGCTATGGCTACACCTTC.

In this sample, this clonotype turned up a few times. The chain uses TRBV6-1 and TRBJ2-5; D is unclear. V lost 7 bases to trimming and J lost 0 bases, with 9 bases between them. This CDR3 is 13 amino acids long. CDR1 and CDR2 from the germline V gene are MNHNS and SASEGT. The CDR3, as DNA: TGTGCCAGCAACTTCAGGTACCAAGAGACCCAGTACTTC. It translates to CASNFRYQETQYF.

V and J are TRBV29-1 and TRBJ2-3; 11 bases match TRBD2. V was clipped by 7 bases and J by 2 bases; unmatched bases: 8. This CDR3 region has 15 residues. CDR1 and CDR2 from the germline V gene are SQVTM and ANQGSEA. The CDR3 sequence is CSGRGLAGLTDTQYF. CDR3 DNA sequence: TGCAGCGGAAGAGGACTAGCGGGCCTCACAGATACGCAGTATTTT.

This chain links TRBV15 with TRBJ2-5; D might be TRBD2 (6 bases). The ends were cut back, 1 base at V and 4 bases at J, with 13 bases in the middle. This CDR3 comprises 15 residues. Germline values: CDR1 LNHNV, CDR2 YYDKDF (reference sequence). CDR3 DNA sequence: TGTGCCACCAGCAGAGTTCGTCAGGAGGGAGAGACCCAGTACTTC. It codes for CATSRVRQEGETQYF.

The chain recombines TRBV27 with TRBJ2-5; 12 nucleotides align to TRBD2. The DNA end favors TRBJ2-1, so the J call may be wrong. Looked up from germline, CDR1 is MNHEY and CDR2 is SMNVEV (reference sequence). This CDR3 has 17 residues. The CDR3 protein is CASSKSWLAGGWNEQFF. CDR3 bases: TGTGCCAGCAGTAAGTCTTGGCTAGCGGGAGGGTGGAATGAGCAGTTCTTC.

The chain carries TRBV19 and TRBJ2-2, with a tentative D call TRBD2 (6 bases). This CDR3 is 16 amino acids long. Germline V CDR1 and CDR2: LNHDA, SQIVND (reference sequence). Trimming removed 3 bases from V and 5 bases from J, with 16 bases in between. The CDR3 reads CASSMLGGQKTGELFF. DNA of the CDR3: TGTGCCAGTAGTATGTTAGGAGGGCAGAAGACCGGGGAGCTGTTTTTT.

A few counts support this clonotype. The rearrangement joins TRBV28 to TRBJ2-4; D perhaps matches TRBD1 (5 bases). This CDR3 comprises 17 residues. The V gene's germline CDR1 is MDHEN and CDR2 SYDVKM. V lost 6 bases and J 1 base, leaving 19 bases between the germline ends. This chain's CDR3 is CASSQIQGSEAKNIQYF. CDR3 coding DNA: TGTGCCAGCAGCCAAATTCAGGGAAGTGAGGCCAAAAACATTCAGTACTTC. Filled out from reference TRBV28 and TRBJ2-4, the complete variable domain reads DVKVTQSSRYLVKRTGEKVFLECVQDMDHENMFWYRQDPGLGLRLIYFSYDVKMKEKGDIPEGYSVSREKKERFSLILESASTNQTSMYLCASSQIQGSEAKNIQYFGAGTRLSVL.